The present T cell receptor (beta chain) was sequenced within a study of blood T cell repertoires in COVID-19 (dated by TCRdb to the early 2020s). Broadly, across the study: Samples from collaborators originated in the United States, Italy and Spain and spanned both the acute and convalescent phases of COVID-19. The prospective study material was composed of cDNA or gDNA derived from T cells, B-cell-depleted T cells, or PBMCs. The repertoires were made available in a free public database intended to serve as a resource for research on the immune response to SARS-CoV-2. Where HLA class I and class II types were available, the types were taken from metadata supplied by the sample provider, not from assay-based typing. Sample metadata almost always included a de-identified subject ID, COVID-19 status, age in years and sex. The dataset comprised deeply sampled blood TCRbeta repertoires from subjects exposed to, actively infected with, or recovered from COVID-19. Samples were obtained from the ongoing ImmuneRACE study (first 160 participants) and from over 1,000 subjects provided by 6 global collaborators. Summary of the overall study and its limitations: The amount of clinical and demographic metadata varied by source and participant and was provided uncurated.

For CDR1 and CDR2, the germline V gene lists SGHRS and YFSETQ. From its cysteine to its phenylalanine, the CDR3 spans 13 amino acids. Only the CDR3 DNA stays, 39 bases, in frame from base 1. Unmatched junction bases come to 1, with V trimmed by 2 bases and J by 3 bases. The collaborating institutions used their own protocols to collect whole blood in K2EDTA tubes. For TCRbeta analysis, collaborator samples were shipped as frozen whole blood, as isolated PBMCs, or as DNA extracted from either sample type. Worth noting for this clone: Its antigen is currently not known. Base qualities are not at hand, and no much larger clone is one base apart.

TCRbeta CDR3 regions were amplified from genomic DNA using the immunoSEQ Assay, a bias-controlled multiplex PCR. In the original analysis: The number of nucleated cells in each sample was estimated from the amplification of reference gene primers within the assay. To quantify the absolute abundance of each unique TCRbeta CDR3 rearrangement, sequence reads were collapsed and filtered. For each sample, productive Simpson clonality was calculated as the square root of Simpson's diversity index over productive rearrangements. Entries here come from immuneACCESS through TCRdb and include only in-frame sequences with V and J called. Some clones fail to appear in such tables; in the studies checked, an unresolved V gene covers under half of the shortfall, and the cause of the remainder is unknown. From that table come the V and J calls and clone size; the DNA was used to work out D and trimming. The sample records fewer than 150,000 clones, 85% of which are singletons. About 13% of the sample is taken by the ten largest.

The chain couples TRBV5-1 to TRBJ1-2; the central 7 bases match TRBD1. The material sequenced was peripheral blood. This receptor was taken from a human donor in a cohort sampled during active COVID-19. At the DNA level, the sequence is TGCGCCAGCAGCTTCGGGACAGACTATGGCTACACCTTC. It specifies CASSFGTDYGYTF.